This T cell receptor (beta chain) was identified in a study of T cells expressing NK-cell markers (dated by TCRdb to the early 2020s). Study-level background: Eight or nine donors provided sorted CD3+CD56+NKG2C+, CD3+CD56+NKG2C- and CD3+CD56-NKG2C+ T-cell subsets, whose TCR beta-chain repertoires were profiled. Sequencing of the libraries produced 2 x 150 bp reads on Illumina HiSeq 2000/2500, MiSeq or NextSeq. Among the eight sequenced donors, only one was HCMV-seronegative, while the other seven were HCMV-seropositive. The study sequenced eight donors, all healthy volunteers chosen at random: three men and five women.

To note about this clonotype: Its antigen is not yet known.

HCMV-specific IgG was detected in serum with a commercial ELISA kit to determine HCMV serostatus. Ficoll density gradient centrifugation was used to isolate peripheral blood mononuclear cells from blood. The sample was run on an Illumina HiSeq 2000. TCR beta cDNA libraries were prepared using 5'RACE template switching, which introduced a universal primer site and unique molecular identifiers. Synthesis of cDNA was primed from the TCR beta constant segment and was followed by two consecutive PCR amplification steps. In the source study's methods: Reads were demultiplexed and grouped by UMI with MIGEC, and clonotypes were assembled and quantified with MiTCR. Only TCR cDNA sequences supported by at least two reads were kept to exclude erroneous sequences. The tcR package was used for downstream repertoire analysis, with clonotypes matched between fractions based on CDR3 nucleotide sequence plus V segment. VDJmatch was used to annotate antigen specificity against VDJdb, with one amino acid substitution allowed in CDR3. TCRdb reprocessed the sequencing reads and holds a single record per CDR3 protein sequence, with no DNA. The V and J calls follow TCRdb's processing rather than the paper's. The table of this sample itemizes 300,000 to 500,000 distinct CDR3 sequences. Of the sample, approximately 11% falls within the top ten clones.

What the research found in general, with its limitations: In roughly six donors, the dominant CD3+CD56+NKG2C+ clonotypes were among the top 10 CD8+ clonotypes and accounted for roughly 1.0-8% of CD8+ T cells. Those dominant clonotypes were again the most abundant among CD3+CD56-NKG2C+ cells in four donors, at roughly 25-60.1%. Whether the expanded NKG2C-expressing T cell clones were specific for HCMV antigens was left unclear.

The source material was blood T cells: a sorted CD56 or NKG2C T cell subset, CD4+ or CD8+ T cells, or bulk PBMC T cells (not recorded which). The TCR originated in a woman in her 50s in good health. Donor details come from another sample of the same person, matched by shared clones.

This receptor carries the CDR3 CASSSLLRGAQETQYF. The receptor chain draws on TRBV7-9 and TRBJ2-5; the TRBD1 assignment by TCRdb is unverifiable without DNA. The CDR3 runs 16 residues from the cysteine to the phenylalanine. Nucleotide data are not available. Reading the germline V gene (reference sequence) gives CDR1 SEHNR and CDR2 FQNEAQ.